The clone carrying this T cell receptor (beta chain) was seen a few times. This sample was taken from a study of T-cell reconstitution after alpha-beta-depleted transplantation in children. Molecular barcoding with unique molecular identifiers was used for the TCRbeta library. TCRdb re-called the PCR reads through MiXCR, storing one row per CDR3 protein. This sample has some 350,000 distinct CDR3 sequences; about 9.4% occur once, and the top ten carry about 2.3%. This CDR3 comprises 14 residues. Germline V lookup: CDR1 SGHDT, CDR2 YYEEEE. Germline trimming cut 4 bases from V and 5 bases from J; bases unmatched to any gene: 8.

This receptor was identified in a human donor who donated a stem cell graft to a child with acute lymphoblastic leukemia. This chain links TRBV5-6 with TRBJ2-5; 7 nucleotides match TRBD2. Sequences were derived from PBMCs from the stem cell graft donor, sampled from the stem cell graft. This CDR3 reads CASSAPGEGETQYF. The CDR3 DNA is TGTGCCAGCAGCGCTCCGGGGGAGGGGGAGACCCAGTACTTC.